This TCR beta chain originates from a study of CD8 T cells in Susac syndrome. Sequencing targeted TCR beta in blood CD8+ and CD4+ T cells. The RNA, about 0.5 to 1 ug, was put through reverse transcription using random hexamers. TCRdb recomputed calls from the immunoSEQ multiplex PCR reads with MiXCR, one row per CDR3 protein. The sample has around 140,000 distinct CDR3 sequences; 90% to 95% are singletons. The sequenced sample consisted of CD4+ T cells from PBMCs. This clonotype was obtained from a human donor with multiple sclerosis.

The CDR3 coding sequence is TGTGCCTGGAGCGTTAACAGGGACCAAGAGACCCAGTACTTC. Its translation is CAWSVNRDQETQYF. The chain has TRBV30 and TRBJ2-5; D perhaps matches TRBD1 (6 bases). This CDR3 comprises 14 residues. Trimming removed 3 bases at V and 0 bases at J, with 11 bases between. CDR1 and CDR2 from the germline V gene are GTSNPN and SVGIG (reference sequence).